This T cell receptor (beta chain) was profiled in a study of cytomegalovirus exposure and HLA in healthy donors. PCR was performed using 60 Vbeta and 13 Jbeta primers. Data came from immunoSEQ multiplex PCR; TCRdb stores just in-frame clones and leaves some out. The sample records roughly 140,000 clones, around 80% being singletons. In the case of this clone: Its antigen remains unknown.

General study findings and limits: Roughly even sequencing depth across donors was the assumption behind the presence/absence analyses.

Trimming pared 6 bases from V and 6 bases from J, leaving 24 bases between. The V gene's germline CDR1 is SEHNR and CDR2 FQNEAQ (reference sequence). This CDR3 spans 16 amino acids. This TCR derives from a female donor in good health and CMV-seronegative. What was sequenced was PBMCs. The genes are TRBV7-9 and TRBJ2-7; D possibly corresponds to TRBD2 (5 bases). The DNA of the CDR3 is TGTGCCAGCAGTCCGAACCGGGATATAGCTCCTTTCGAGCAGTACTTC. Translation gives CASSPNRDIAPFEQYF. The complete variable domain, with remaining parts taken from reference TRBV7-9 and TRBJ2-7, reads DTGVSQNPRHKITKRGQNVTFRCDPISEHNRLYWYRQTLGQGPEFLTYFQNEAQLEKSRLLSDRFSAERPKGSFSTLEIQRTEQGDSAMYLCASSPNRDIAPFEQYFGPGTRLTVT.